This is a list of T cell receptor beta chains from one sample in a study of cytomegalovirus exposure and HLA in healthy donors. The assay was immunoSEQ multiplex PCR, and TCRdb's table has in-frame clones only and misses some. The data hold 100,000 to 120,000 clones, with around 87% observed a single time. Input material: PBMCs. Receptors originate from a man aged 40-55 years in good health and CMV-seronegative. Each CDR3 is given with its conserved first and last residue. The order of the fields is V gene, J gene, D gene, CDR3 protein. A D gene is named only where the DNA matches it firmly.

V: TRBV19
J: TRBJ1-6
D: TRBD1
CDR3: CASSPIQGANYSPLHF

V: TRBV4-3
J: TRBJ1-4
D: NA
CDR3: CASSQVGVNEKLFF

V: TRBV7-9
J: TRBJ2-3
D: NA
CDR3: CASRPSGDTQYF

V: TRBV5-1
J: TRBJ2-3
D: NA
CDR3: CASSLEAGRDTQYF

V: TRBV4-1
J: TRBJ1-2
D: NA
CDR3: CASSQEGFRGYTF

V: TRBV7-2
J: TRBJ1-5
D: TRBD1
CDR3: CASSFGTAVDQPQHF

V: TRBV29-1
J: TRBJ1-5
D: TRBD1
CDR3: CSVEEAGQGYSNQPQHF

V: TRBV6-1
J: TRBJ2-3
D: NA
CDR3: CASSGLRGGTDTQYF

V: TRBV19
J: TRBJ1-2
D: TRBD1
CDR3: CASSSFRTGAYGYTF

V: TRBV19
J: TRBJ1-5
D: NA
CDR3: CASSSSGNPNQPQHF

V: TRBV7-9
J: TRBJ1-2
D: NA
CDR3: CASSLAGAQGYRGYTF

V: TRBV5-4
J: TRBJ1-3
D: NA
CDR3: CASSLRGGSGNTIYF

V: TRBV29-1
J: TRBJ1-2
D: NA
CDR3: CSGGRTVRNYGYTF

V: TRBV6-5
J: TRBJ2-7
D: NA
CDR3: CASRSGGQGVYEQYF

V: TRBV4-2
J: TRBJ2-1
D: TRBD2
CDR3: CASSPMTSVVDNEQFF

V: TRBV7-9
J: TRBJ2-7
D: NA
CDR3: CASSPRPTGTIYEQYF

V: TRBV19
J: TRBJ2-5
D: NA
CDR3: CASSITGKETQYF

V: TRBV6-6
J: TRBJ1-5
D: TRBD1
CDR3: CASSYKDRGNQPQHF

V: TRBV5-1
J: TRBJ1-2
D: TRBD1
CDR3: CASSLADREVVDGYTF

V: TRBV2
J: TRBJ2-5
D: TRBD2
CDR3: CASSVWLAAKETQYF

V: TRBV5-1
J: TRBJ2-3
D: TRBD2
CDR3: CASSNGGTSSTDTQYF

V: TRBV5-1
J: TRBJ1-3
D: NA
CDR3: CASSLADSAGNTIYF

V: TRBV28
J: TRBJ1-5
D: NA
CDR3: CASSLSIAGQPQHF

V: TRBV11-2
J: TRBJ1-4
D: TRBD1
CDR3: CASSFSTGVEKLFF

V: TRBV28
J: TRBJ1-2
D: NA
CDR3: CASSSPRQPPYGYTF

V: TRBV7-9
J: TRBJ1-5
D: NA
CDR3: CASSPLSSQPQHF

V: TRBV19
J: TRBJ1-2
D: NA
CDR3: CASSKLPGQVFYGYTF

V: TRBV5-1
J: TRBJ2-5
D: NA
CDR3: CASSSLIPGETQYF

V: TRBV6-1
J: TRBJ1-3
D: NA
CDR3: CASSESSGGSSGNTIYF

V: TRBV5-1
J: TRBJ1-1
D: NA
CDR3: CASSIDRSKPNTEAFF

V: TRBV5-8
J: TRBJ1-1
D: NA
CDR3: CASSQGTYTEAFF

V: TRBV29-1
J: TRBJ2-7
D: TRBD1
CDR3: CSVEARRDRGYEQYF

V: TRBV6-6
J: TRBJ2-3
D: NA
CDR3: CASSQQRTSTDTQYF

V: TRBV2
J: TRBJ1-1
D: NA
CDR3: CASKISAEAFF

V: TRBV6-1
J: TRBJ1-2
D: NA
CDR3: CASVGNNYGYTF

V: TRBV7-2
J: TRBJ1-1
D: TRBD1
CDR3: CASSLIQGDVTEAFF

V: TRBV19
J: TRBJ1-6
D: TRBD1
CDR3: CASISHRGDSPLHF

V: TRBV5-4
J: TRBJ1-2
D: TRBD1
CDR3: CASSPGQGSGYGYTF

V: TRBV6-5
J: TRBJ2-7
D: NA
CDR3: CASGIGHRLYEQYF

V: TRBV28
J: TRBJ2-7
D: TRBD1
CDR3: CASSPPQTGMYEQYF

V: TRBV4-1
J: TRBJ1-1
D: TRBD1
CDR3: CASRTTGVGPAFF

V: TRBV9
J: TRBJ1-2
D: NA
CDR3: CASSVAATDYGYTF

V: TRBV18
J: TRBJ2-7
D: NA
CDR3: CASSPRPCEQYF

V: TRBV27
J: TRBJ1-2
D: TRBD1
CDR3: CASSFRDRASGYTF

V: TRBV28
J: TRBJ1-2
D: NA
CDR3: CASSLVLHNYGYTF

V: TRBV6-5
J: TRBJ1-1
D: TRBD1
CDR3: CASSYGDRGQGAFF